A single sample is the source of the 25 T cell receptor beta chains below, sequenced in a study of cytomegalovirus exposure and HLA in healthy donors. Vbeta (60) and Jbeta (13) primers were used in the PCR. Profiling relied on immunoSEQ multiplex PCR, and the TCRdb table lists in-frame clones only, not all of them. The sample holds more than 75,000 clones; 65% to 75% are singletons and the top ten take about 9%. What was sequenced was PBMCs. Source of these receptors: a man aged 40-49 years in good health and CMV-seropositive.

The rearrangement joins TRBV7-2 to TRBJ1-1; D may be TRBD1 (6 bases). Germline CDR1 SGHTA, CDR2 FQGNSA. V was clipped by 2 bases and J by 5 bases, with 12 bases between them. This CDR3 is built from 14 residues. The CDR3 reads CASSLTGTRTEAFF. The CDR3 DNA reads TGTGCCAGCAGCTTAACAGGGACGAGAACTGAAGCTTTCTTT.

This clone showed up just once. The CDR3 sequence is CASSLGGDGNTIYF. The CDR3 coding sequence is TGCGCCAGCAGCTTGGGTGGAGACGGAAACACCATATATTTT. V gene TRBV5-1 combines with J gene TRBJ1-3, with unresolved D. There are 14 residues in the CDR3. From germline, CDR1 is SGHRS and CDR2 YFSETQ. V was shortened by 0 bases and J by 4 bases, with 8 bases between the two germline ends.

V gene TRBV28 combines with J gene TRBJ2-7; 10 bases map to TRBD1. Trimming cost V 7 bases and J 4 bases; bases outside gene matches: 10. The V gene's germline CDR1 is MDHEN and CDR2 SYDVKM. The CDR3 has 15 amino acids. The CDR3 DNA is TGTGCCAGCACCCACCGGGGACAGGGGTTATACGAGCAGTACTTC. Translating it yields CASTHRGQGLYEQYF.

V and J are TRBV5-6 and TRBJ2-3; 10 nucleotides match TRBD1. Losses at the gene ends were 4 bases for V and 1 base for J; bases not matched to a gene: 3. The CDR3 runs 15 residues. From germline, CDR1 is SGHDT and CDR2 YYEEEE. As DNA, the CDR3 is TGTGCCAGCAGCCCAGGGACAGGGGGCACAGATACGCAGTATTTT. This sequence encodes CASSPGTGGTDTQYF. The full variable domain, with the rest looked up from reference TRBV5-6 and TRBJ2-3, is DAGVTQSPTHLIKTRGQQVTLRCSPKSGHDTVSWYQQALGQGPQFIFQYYEEEERQRGNFPDRFSGHQFPNYSSELNVNALLLGDSALYLCASSPGTGGTDTQYFGPGTRLTVL.

The chain employs TRBV5-1 and TRBJ2-1, with TRBD1 identical over 9 bases. CDR3 length equals 15 residues. Germline V CDR1 and CDR2: SGHRS, YFSETQ. The ends lost 6 bases at V and 3 bases at J; junction bases unmatched: 7. In nucleotides, the CDR3 is TGCGCCAGCACAACCGGGACAGGGAGCTACAATGAGCAGTTCTTC. It specifies CASTTGTGSYNEQFF.

This clone appeared a few times. The V gene is TRBV7-6, the J gene TRBJ1-2; tentative D call: TRBD1 (6 bases). In germline, CDR1 is SGHVS, CDR2 FNYEAQ. The CDR3 sequence is 15 residues long. The V gene lost 5 bases and the J gene lost 1 base, with 14 bases spanning the gap. This CDR3 is CASSITTGFNYGYTF. DNA for the CDR3: TGTGCCAGCAGCATAACGACAGGCTTTAACTATGGCTACACCTTC.

This clone has just a few counts. The chain has TRBV18 and TRBJ2-2; D gene ambiguous. CDR3 length: 13 residues. CDR1 KGHSH and CDR2 LQKENI come from the germline V gene. Trimming stripped 2 bases from V and 5 bases from J, with 6 bases between. DNA of the CDR3: TGTGCCAGCTCACCAGAGGTAACCGGGGAGCTGTTTTTT. This translates into CASSPEVTGELFF.

The chain is built from TRBV9 and TRBJ2-1; no reliable D call. Trimming pared 3 bases from V and 3 bases from J, leaving 7 bases between. The CDR3 has 13 amino acids. Germline V gene data show CDR1 as SGDLS and CDR2 as YYNGEE. The DNA for the CDR3 is TGTGCCAGCAGCGGGTCGAGCTACAATGAGCAGTTCTTC. Translating gives CASSGSSYNEQFF. The full variable domain, completed using reference TRBV9 and TRBJ2-1, is DSGVTQTPKHLITATGQRVTLRCSPRSGDLSVYWYQQSLDQGLQFLIQYYNGEERAKGNILERFSAQQFPDLHSELNLSSLELGDSALYFCASSGSSYNEQFFGPGTRLTVL.

This clone has more than one count but fewer than ten. The chain employs TRBV1 and TRBJ2-7; TRBD2, the table's D call, was not compared with the DNA. TRBV1 counts as a pseudogene. The CDR3 has 16 amino acids. The CDR3 protein is CTSSQVKRNLTYEQYF. The CDR3 DNA sequence: TGCACCAGCAGCCAAGTTAAGCGCAATCTTACCTACGAGCAGTACTTC.

The table lists this clone with many counts. The chain joins TRBV7-9 to TRBJ2-7, with 7 positions matching TRBD2. The germline V gene encodes CDR1 SEHNR and CDR2 FQNEAQ (reference sequence). V gave up 5 bases and J gave up 5 bases; unmatched junction bases: 9. The CDR3 spans 14 residues. CDR3 region: CASSPRGELHEQYF. The DNA for the CDR3 is TGTGCCAGCAGCCCTCGGGGGGAGTTACACGAGCAGTACTTC. Looking up the rest from reference TRBV7-9 and TRBJ2-7 gives the full variable domain: DTGVSQNPRHKITKRGQNVTFRCDPISEHNRLYWYRQTLGQGPEFLTYFQNEAQLEKSRLLSDRFSAERPKGSFSTLEIQRTEQGDSAMYLCASSPRGELHEQYFGPGTRLTVT.

The chain combines TRBV5-6 with TRBJ2-6; 8 bases line up with TRBD1. V lost 1 base and J lost 4; bases outside the gene matches: 7. The CDR3 is made up of 17 amino acids. Looked up from germline, CDR1 is SGHDT and CDR2 is YYEEEE. The DNA of the CDR3 is TGTGCCAGCAGCTTGTGGCAGGGGGCGCACGGGGCCAACGTCCTGACTTTC. Translated: CASSLWQGAHGANVLTF. Using reference TRBV5-6 and TRBJ2-6 for the parts outside the CDR3, the full variable domain is DAGVTQSPTHLIKTRGQQVTLRCSPKSGHDTVSWYQQALGQGPQFIFQYYEEEERQRGNFPDRFSGHQFPNYSSELNVNALLLGDSALYLCASSLWQGAHGANVLTFGAGSRLTVL.

This clone has more than one count but fewer than ten. The chain combines TRBV5-4 with TRBJ2-1, with 9 bases that match TRBD1. V lost 5 bases and J lost 8; bases outside the gene matches: 11. The germline V gene has CDR1 SGHNT and CDR2 YYREEE (reference sequence). The CDR3 is 15 amino acids. This CDR3 is CASRWGTGSVDEQFF. As DNA, the CDR3 is TGTGCCAGCAGATGGGGGACAGGGAGTGTGGATGAGCAGTTCTTC.

The rearrangement links TRBV30 to TRBJ1-4; D is possibly TRBD1 (5 bases). The CDR3 covers 14 residues. V lost 3 bases and J lost 4, with 12 bases in between. Germline CDR1 is GTSNPN and CDR2 is SVGIG (reference sequence). This CDR3 reads CAWSQGLSNEKLFF. The CDR3 DNA follows: TGTGCCTGGAGCCAGGGACTGAGTAATGAAAAACTGTTTTTT.

In this sample, this clone turned up a few times. This chain joins TRBV19 and TRBJ1-2; TRBD1 matches at 12 bases. Germline V gives CDR1 LNHDA, CDR2 SQIVND (reference sequence). With V trimmed by 6 bases and J by 9 bases, 17 bases remained unmatched. The CDR3 length is 17 residues. CDR3 loop: CASRLSGDRGPGESYTF. Written as DNA, the CDR3 is TGTGCCAGTAGGTTGTCGGGGGACAGGGGGCCTGGTGAGAGCTACACCTTC.

The rearrangement joins TRBV9 to TRBJ2-7, with TRBD2 matching over 7 bases. CDR3 size: 15 residues. The junction had 8 bases not matched to a gene; V was cut back by 2 bases and J by 3 bases. Germline V gene lookup returns CDR1 SGDLS and CDR2 YYNGEE. CDR3 nucleotides: TGTGCCAGCAGCGTCCAAGAAACGGGGGGCTACGAGCAGTACTTC. It codes for CASSVQETGGYEQYF. Supplemented by reference TRBV9 and TRBJ2-7, the full variable domain reads DSGVTQTPKHLITATGQRVTLRCSPRSGDLSVYWYQQSLDQGLQFLIQYYNGEERAKGNILERFSAQQFPDLHSELNLSSLELGDSALYFCASSVQETGGYEQYFGPGTRLTVT.

The rearrangement uses TRBV18 and TRBJ1-2, with 8 nucleotides matching TRBD1. The germline V gene has CDR1 KGHSH and CDR2 LQKENI. The V and J ends lost 2 bases and 7 bases, in that order; junction bases with no gene match: 6. CDR3 size: 14 residues. CDR3 protein: CASSPDETGAGYTF. In nucleotides, the CDR3 is TGTGCCAGCTCACCAGACGAGACAGGGGCTGGCTACACCTTC.

Remarks on this clone: Distinct nucleotide sequences in the sample also encode this CDR3. DNA for the CDR3: TGCGCCAGCAGCTTGGGGCAGGGGGGAACTGAAGCTTTCTTT. Its protein is CASSLGQGGTEAFF. The J gene is TRBJ1-1, the V gene TRBV5-1; 7 nucleotides match TRBD1. The CDR3 spans 14 residues. Germline V CDR1 and CDR2: SGHRS, YFSETQ. J lost 5 bases, V lost 0 bases, and 4 bases had no gene match.

The V and J genes are TRBV19 and TRBJ2-5; D possibly corresponds to TRBD1 (6 bases). CDR3 length: 16 amino acids. V was trimmed by 6 bases and J by 7 bases, leaving 24 bases between them. Germline-derived CDR1 and CDR2 are LNHDA and SQIVND (reference sequence). The CDR3: CASSPYSDNEGGTQYF. The CDR3 nucleotides read TGTGCCAGTAGCCCGTACTCGGACAACGAAGGGGGGACCCAGTACTTC. Filled out from reference TRBV19 and TRBJ2-5, the complete variable domain reads DGGITQSPKYLFRKEGQNVTLSCEQNLNHDAMYWYRQDPGQGLRLIYYSQIVNDFQKGDIAEGYSVSREKKESFPLTVTSAQKNPTAFYLCASSPYSDNEGGTQYFGPGTRLLVL.

The chain has TRBV29-1 and TRBJ2-3, with TRBD1 matching 10 bases. Germline CDR1 and CDR2: SQVTM and ANQGSEA. The V segment lost 5 bases and the J segment 0 bases; nucleotides outside the gene matches: 11. This CDR3 region has 17 residues. For the CDR3, the DNA is TGCAGCGTTAGGGGGGCCCGGGACAGGGGAAGCACAGATACGCAGTATTTT. Translating gives CSVRGARDRGSTDTQYF.

The chain is built from TRBV6-5 and TRBJ2-7, with D maybe TRBD1 (5 bases). The length of the CDR3 is 13 residues. Trimming removed 6 bases from V and 1 base from J, with 10 bases in between. Per germline, CDR1 MNHEY and CDR2 SVGAGI. CDR3 residues: CASSPGQSYEQYF. The CDR3 DNA is TGTGCCAGCAGCCCAGGACAATCCTACGAGCAGTACTTC.

The rearrangement joins TRBV5-1 to TRBJ2-7; D is perhaps TRBD1 (6 bases). Per germline, CDR1 SGHRS and CDR2 YFSETQ. This CDR3 spans 13 amino acids. V lost 10 bases to trimming and J lost 2 bases, with 16 bases between them. CDR3 protein: CAVTSRTAYEQYF. In nucleotides, the CDR3 is TGCGCCGTAACGTCCCGGACAGCCTACGAGCAGTACTTC.

This clone was picked up a small number of times. The J gene is TRBJ2-7, the V gene TRBV7-2; a possible D gene is TRBD1 (6 bases). V gave up 6 bases and J gave up 7 bases, with 10 bases separating them. CDR1 and CDR2 from the germline V gene are SGHTA and FQGNSA. CDR3 length: 11 residues. The CDR3 bases are TGTGCCAGCAGAACAGGGCGTGAGCAGTACTTC. It is translated as CASRTGREQYF.

This chain links TRBV6-5 with TRBJ2-7, with 8 bases aligning to TRBD1. CDR3 length equals 14 residues. Per the germline V gene, CDR1 is MNHEY and CDR2 is SVGAGI. J lost 6 bases, V lost 5 bases, and 9 bases had no gene match. In DNA, the CDR3 is TGTGCCAGCAGTAGGGGTCCAGGGGGCTCCGAGCAGTACTTC. Amino acid sequence: CASSRGPGGSEQYF.

As concerns this clone: At the DNA level, this CDR3 is encoded by other sequences in the same sample as well. This chain links TRBV30 with TRBJ1-4; 9 nucleotides agree with TRBD1. The CDR3 consists of 15 residues. The junction had 3 bases not matched to a gene; V was cut back by 0 bases and J by 4 bases. In germline, CDR1 is GTSNPN, CDR2 SVGIG (reference sequence). This CDR3 reads CAWSVRDRDNEKLFF. The CDR3 DNA follows: TGTGCCTGGAGTGTACGGGACAGGGATAATGAAAAACTGTTTTTT.

V and J are TRBV2 and TRBJ1-1, with TRBD1 as a possible D gene (6 bases). The CDR3 has 13 amino acids. The V end lost 6 bases, the J end lost 1 base, and 9 bases lay between the germline ends. Germline V CDR1 and CDR2: SNHLY, FYNNEI. CDR3 DNA sequence: TGTGCCAGCAGCGGACAGCCGAACACTGAAGCTTTCTTT. This translates into CASSGQPNTEAFF.